This T cell receptor beta chain was observed in a study of Ad26.COV2.S vaccination and SARS-CoV-2 variants. Some clones are missing from TCRdb's copy, which holds only in-frame ones; the method was immunoSEQ multiplex PCR. The profile covers 450,000 to 550,000 clones, with 70% to 90% appearing a single time and about 1.5% taken by the ten largest. Treatment described: roughly 20 received Ad26.COV2.S at low or high dose, single or two shots; five or six received placebo; per-sample allocation not given. Repertoires come from day 63 after the first vaccine or placebo injection. The sequencing here drew on peripheral blood, taken in a trial of Ad26.COV2.S vaccine versus placebo. The source of this sequence is a person between 18 and 59 years old who received the Ad26.COV2.S COVID-19 vaccine or a placebo.

DNA of the CDR3: TGTGCCAGCTCACCGTCCGGGACAGGGGGACGGAACACTGAAGCTTTCTTT. Amino acid sequence: CASSPSGTGGRNTEAFF. The chain couples TRBV18 to TRBJ1-1, with TRBD1 identical over 11 bases. This CDR3 has 17 residues. Per the germline V gene, CDR1 is KGHSH and CDR2 is LQKENI. J gave up 1 base and V 3 bases, and 7 bases lay outside the gene matches.